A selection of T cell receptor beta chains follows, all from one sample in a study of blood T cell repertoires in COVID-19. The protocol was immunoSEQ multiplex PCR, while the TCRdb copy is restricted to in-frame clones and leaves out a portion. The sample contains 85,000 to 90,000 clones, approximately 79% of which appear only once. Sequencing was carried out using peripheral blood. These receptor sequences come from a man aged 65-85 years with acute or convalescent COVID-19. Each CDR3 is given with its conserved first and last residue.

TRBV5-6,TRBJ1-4,CASSITGFNEKLFF
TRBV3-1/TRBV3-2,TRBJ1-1,CASSQDHGRAAFF
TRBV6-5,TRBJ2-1,CASLTWTGLFHEQFF
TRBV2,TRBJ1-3,CASSSGFRDTIYF
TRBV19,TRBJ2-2,CASSIGGGANTGELFF
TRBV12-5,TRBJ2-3,CASGPSGGAADTQYF
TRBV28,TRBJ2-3,CASSSSGGQGITDTQYF
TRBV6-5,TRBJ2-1,CASSSGWRGMNEQFF
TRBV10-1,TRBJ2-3,CASSEFYTDTQYF
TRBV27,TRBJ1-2,CASSKQETRGYTF
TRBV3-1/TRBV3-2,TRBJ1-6,CASSQDSGQGRNSPLHF
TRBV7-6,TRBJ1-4,CASSLYTQGTPSTNEKLFF
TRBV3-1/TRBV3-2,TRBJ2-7,CASSPAGTGTYEQYF
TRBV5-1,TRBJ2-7,CASSPTGRDEQYF
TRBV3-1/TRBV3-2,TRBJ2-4,CASSPGGNIQYF
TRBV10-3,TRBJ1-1,CAISESNGWNTEAFF
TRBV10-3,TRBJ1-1,CAIRKHEGTGGTEAFF
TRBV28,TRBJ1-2,CASSPDRVYGYTF
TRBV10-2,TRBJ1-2,CASSESGSRGYTF
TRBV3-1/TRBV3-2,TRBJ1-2,CASSQAERGYTF
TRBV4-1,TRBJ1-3,CASSQVSSAGNTIYF
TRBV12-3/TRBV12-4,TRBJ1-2,CASSFWQDYGYTF